The 26 T cell receptor beta chains below all came from one sample that was sequenced in a study of human T cells and chemical hapten exposure. Time point described: patch test 1, 2 weeks after DPC sensitization. This sample's treatment: therapeutic diphenylcyclopropenone sensitization with weekly scalp DPC. TCRdb redid the calling of the RACE reads with MiXCR, one entry per CDR3 protein. Of about 120,000 distinct CDR3 sequences in the sample, about 13% were seen once. This specimen consisted of whole blood, obtained in connection with sensitization to the hapten diphenylcyclopropenone (DPC). These receptors came from a man in his late teens or twenties with alopecia areata. Some clones in this sample may be carry-over from other donors' samples.

This clonotype was detected many times. The genes are TRBV5-6 and TRBJ1-6; no reliable D call. V shed 4 bases and J shed 9 bases, with 20 bases lying between them. CDR1 is SGHDT and CDR2 is YYEEEE in the germline V gene. This CDR3 region has 16 residues. The DNA of the CDR3 is TGTGCCAGCAGCCGGAGGATTCTTCCTCGTGGTTCACCCCTCCACTTT. It codes for CASSRRILPRGSPLHF. Combining the CDR3 with reference TRBV5-6 and TRBJ1-6 gives the whole variable domain DAGVTQSPTHLIKTRGQQVTLRCSPKSGHDTVSWYQQALGQGPQFIFQYYEEEERQRGNFPDRFSGHQFPNYSSELNVNALLLGDSALYLCASSRRILPRGSPLHFGNGTRLTVT.

Ten or more counts support this clonotype. The CDR3 DNA sequence: TGTGCCACCCGGGAACCTAATTCACCCCTCCACTTT. It yields the protein CATREPNSPLHF. This rearrangement joins TRBV6-2 or TRBV6-3 to TRBJ1-6; D is undetermined. This CDR3 comprises 12 residues. Looked up from germline, CDR1 is MNHEY and CDR2 is SVGEGT. Trimming took 10 bases from V and 6 from J, leaving 10 bases between them.

This chain links TRBV7-9 with TRBJ2-7; D possibly corresponds to TRBD2 (6 bases). Germline CDR1 SEHNR, CDR2 FQNEAQ (reference sequence). Trimming removed 5 bases at V and 6 bases at J, with 20 bases between. The CDR3 is 15 amino acids. CDR3 coding DNA: TGTGCCAGCAGCCCCTGGAGGGGAGGTTTAAGCGAGCAGTACTTC. Its protein is CASSPWRGGLSEQYF.

This clonotype was detected a few times. The CDR3 DNA reads TGCAGCGTTGAGAGCCTTCTCCCGGGACAGGGTCTCTACGAGCAGTACTTC. Its translation is CSVESLLPGQGLYEQYF. The rearrangement links TRBV29-1 to TRBJ2-7, with 9 bases identical to TRBD1. V was pared by 3 bases and J by 3 bases, with 15 bases of the junction left unmatched. The CDR3 loop spans 17 amino acids. Germline loops: CDR1 SQVTM, CDR2 ANQGSEA.

This sequence joins TRBV6-5 and TRBJ2-7, with 9 bases matching TRBD1. Germline values: CDR1 MNHEY, CDR2 SVGAGI. V shed 6 bases, J shed 4 bases, and the junction held 10 bases outside the gene matches. This CDR3 region has 15 residues. CDR3 sequence: CASRTGGTGTYEQYV. Here the CDR3 DNA reads TGTGCCAGCAGGACCGGAGGGACAGGGACATACGAGCAGTACGTC.

This clonotype has more than one count but fewer than ten. This rearrangement joins TRBV29-1 to TRBJ2-4, with D perhaps matching TRBD2 (6 bases). The germline V and J ends were trimmed by 3 bases and 11 bases, with 20 bases remaining between them. This CDR3 contains 14 residues. In germline, CDR1 is SQVTM, CDR2 ANQGSEA. CDR3 loop: CSVDVTDRRGVQYF. For the CDR3, the DNA is TGCAGCGTTGATGTGACGGACCGGAGGGGAGTTCAGTACTTC.

This clonotype was seen only a few times. The chain is built from TRBV11-3 and TRBJ2-1; D is undetermined. Germline lookup yields CDR1 SGHNT and CDR2 YENEEA. The CDR3 has 17 amino acids. V lost 0 bases, J lost 6 bases, and 18 bases lay in between. CDR3 nucleotide sequence: TGTGCCAGCAGCTTAGACAAAGGGTTAGCCGCACCCAATGAGCAGTTCTTC. Translating gives CASSLDKGLAAPNEQFF.

The J gene is TRBJ2-3, the V gene TRBV18; the D gene is possibly TRBD1 (5 bases). The germline V and J ends were trimmed by 3 bases and 4 bases, with 8 bases remaining between them. Germline V lookup: CDR1 KGHSH, CDR2 LQKENI. CDR3 length: 13 residues. CDR3 nucleotides: TGTGCCAGCTCACCCGCAGGGCCAGATACGCAGTATTTT. It codes for CASSPAGPDTQYF.

V is TRBV6-2 or TRBV6-3 and J is TRBJ1-5; 9 nucleotides match TRBD1. The CDR3 covers 16 residues. The junction had 8 bases not matched to a gene; V was cut back by 2 bases and J by 6 bases. CDR1 and CDR2 (germline): MNHEY, SVGEGT. CDR3 protein: CASSYDGTGFSQPQHF. DNA of the CDR3: TGTGCCAGCAGTTACGACGGGACAGGGTTTAGTCAGCCCCAGCATTTT.

The genes are TRBV5-1 and TRBJ1-2, with TRBD1 matching 10 bases. The CDR3 covers 18 residues. The ends lost 2 bases at V and 0 bases at J; junction bases unmatched: 10. Per germline, CDR1 SGHRS and CDR2 YFSETQ. CDR3 DNA sequence: TGCGCCAGCAGCTTATTGGGACAGGGGATATCATCTAACTATGGCTACACCTTC. It is translated as CASSLLGQGISSNYGYTF.

This clonotype was counted a few times. This chain uses TRBV7-9 with TRBJ2-7; 7 bases line up with TRBD1. With V trimmed by 3 bases and J by 2 bases, 4 bases remained unmatched. The CDR3 is 14 amino acids. CDR1 and CDR2 from the germline V gene are SEHNR and FQNEAQ (reference sequence). CDR3 region: CASSLGQKAYEQYF. DNA of the CDR3: TGTGCCAGCAGCTTGGGACAGAAAGCCTACGAGCAGTACTTC.

This clonotype was counted only a few times. V gene TRBV11-1 combines with J gene TRBJ2-6; the D gene could be TRBD1 or TRBD2 (6 bases each). Germline lookup yields CDR1 SGHAT and CDR2 FQDESV (reference sequence). The CDR3 is 16 residues long. The V end lost 3 bases, the J end lost 2 bases, and 11 bases lay between the germline ends. Written as DNA, the CDR3 is TGTGCCAGCAGCTTTGGGGGGCGGACTGGGGCCAACGTCCTGACTTTC. This encodes CASSFGGRTGANVLTF.

V and J are TRBV6-5 and TRBJ2-3; 10 bases align to TRBD2. The germline V gene has CDR1 MNHEY and CDR2 SVGAGI. The CDR3 has 16 amino acids. V lost 5 bases to trimming and J lost 2 bases; unmatched junction nucleotides: 7. CDR3 sequence reads: CASSAHSGGNTDTQYF. CDR3 nucleotide sequence: TGTGCCAGCAGTGCCCATAGCGGGGGGAACACAGATACGCAGTATTTT.

This clonotype has only a few counts. The chain couples TRBV7-3 to TRBJ2-5; D possibly corresponds to TRBD1 (5 bases). The germline V and J ends were trimmed by 1 base and 2 bases, with 17 bases remaining between them. There are 17 residues in the CDR3. Germline loops: CDR1 SGHTA, CDR2 FQGTGA. The CDR3 DNA is TGTGCCAGCAGCTTAAGGGGTTTAGGGGCTCTTCAAGAGACCCAGTACTTC. This encodes CASSLRGLGALQETQYF.

In its sample, this clonotype was seen many times. V gene TRBV29-1 combines with J gene TRBJ2-7, with D perhaps matching TRBD2 (6 bases). The CDR3 length is 12 residues. Germline CDR1 is SQVTM and CDR2 is ANQGSEA. Trimming removed 5 bases at V and 4 bases at J, with 12 bases between. The CDR3 DNA is TGCAGCGTTAGGACGGGGACTTACGAGCAGTACTTC. Its protein product is CSVRTGTYEQYF.

The chain carries TRBV14 and TRBJ2-5; 10 nucleotides match TRBD1. This CDR3 is 17 amino acids long. Germline V gives CDR1 SGHDN, CDR2 FVKESK. V trimming: 4 bases; J trimming: 5 bases; junction bases outside the gene matches: 13. This CDR3 reads CASSLRPGTGVLETQYF. Here the CDR3 DNA reads TGTGCCAGCAGCCTCCGTCCCGGGACAGGGGTCCTGGAGACCCAGTACTTC.

The chain employs TRBV4-3 and TRBJ1-2; possible D gene TRBD1, 5 bases. This CDR3 is 14 amino acids long. Germline CDR1 is LGHNA and CDR2 is YSLEER. The V end lost 0 bases, the J end lost 2 bases, and 7 bases lay between the germline ends. As DNA, the CDR3 is TGCGCCAGCAGCCAAGATGACAGAAACTATGGCTACACCTTC. Protein sequence: CASSQDDRNYGYTF.

This chain connects TRBV10-1 to TRBJ2-5, with D possibly being TRBD2 (6 bases). The CDR3 loop spans 15 amino acids. V lost 2 bases and J lost 5, with 15 bases in between. Germline assignment: CDR1 WNHNN and CDR2 SYGVQD (reference sequence). CDR3 coding DNA: TGCGCCAGCAGTGAGGTCGGGACTGGGGAGGAGACCCAGTACTTC. This sequence encodes CASSEVGTGEETQYF.

A few counts support this clonotype. The chain joins TRBV20-1 to TRBJ2-2; 8 bases line up with TRBD2. CDR1 is DFQATT, CDR2 SNEGSKA, per germline (reference sequence). Losses at the gene ends were 3 bases for V and 4 bases for J; bases not matched to a gene: 7. The CDR3 has 15 amino acids. Written as DNA, the CDR3 is TGCAGTGCTAGCTCCCTAGCGGGCTTCACCGGGGAGCTGTTTTTT. This codes for CSASSLAGFTGELFF.

This clonotype showed up just a few times. This chain links TRBV5-4 with TRBJ1-4; 8 bases are a match to TRBD1. J lost 3 bases, V lost 2 bases, and 3 bases had no gene match. Germline-derived CDR1 and CDR2 are SGHNT and YYREEE (reference sequence). The CDR3 contains 15 residues. CDR3 nucleotide sequence: TGTGCCAGCAGCTTACAGGGGGGCGCTAATGAAAAACTGTTTTTT. Amino acid sequence: CASSLQGGANEKLFF.

This clonotype was seen a handful of times. The chain combines TRBV4-1 with TRBJ1-5; 9 bases are shared with TRBD1. This CDR3 is 17 amino acids long. Germline V gene sequence: CDR1 MGHRA, CDR2 YSYEKL. V shed 1 base and J 7 bases; nucleotides not matched to a gene: 11. Here the CDR3 DNA reads TGCGCCAGCAGCCAAGCCTTAGCGGGGACAGGGAACCAGCCCCAGCATTTT. Encoded protein: CASSQALAGTGNQPQHF.

This chain links TRBV11-2 with TRBJ2-5, with 7 bases that match TRBD2. CDR1 and CDR2 (germline): SGHAT, FQNNGV. V lost 5 bases and J lost 7; bases outside the gene matches: 10. The CDR3 is made up of 14 amino acids. In nucleotides, the CDR3 is TGTGCCAGCAGCCAGCGGGACTATGCAGGGACCCAGTACTTC. This gives the protein CASSQRDYAGTQYF.

This clonotype appeared a few times. The rearrangement joins TRBV28 to TRBJ1-2; 7 positions agree with TRBD1. Germline V gene data show CDR1 as MDHEN and CDR2 as SYDVKM. V gave up 8 bases and J gave up 4 bases; unmatched junction bases: 16. This CDR3 contains 16 residues. The CDR3 DNA is TGTGCCAGCTGGCACTCCAGGACAGGCACGGGCTATGGCTACACCTTC. Translating it yields CASWHSRTGTGYGYTF.

The V and J genes are TRBV5-1 and TRBJ1-1; TRBD1 matches 9 bases. Germline lookup yields CDR1 SGHRS and CDR2 YFSETQ. CDR3 length equals 16 residues. The junction had 10 bases not matched to a gene; V was cut back by 4 bases and J by 3 bases. CDR3 loop: CASSGSSTGGYTEAFF. CDR3 sequence (DNA): TGCGCCAGCAGCGGAAGCTCGACAGGGGGTTACACTGAAGCTTTCTTT.

This clonotype was detected only a few times. The chain carries TRBV5-6 and TRBJ2-4; D not certain. CDR1 is SGHDT, CDR2 YYEEEE, per germline. This CDR3 has 14 residues. Trimming removed 4 bases at V and 0 bases at J, with 8 bases between. CDR3 bases: TGTGCCAGCAGCCACAGAATAGCCAAAAACATTCAGTACTTC. Amino acids: CASSHRIAKNIQYF.

Many counts were recorded for this clonotype. The chain is built from TRBV3-1 and TRBJ1-2; 11 nucleotides agree with TRBD1. Trimming took 1 base from V and 3 from J; bases not matched to a gene: 1. The CDR3 totals 15 residues. Germline V gives CDR1 LGHDT, CDR2 YNNKEL (reference sequence). The DNA of the CDR3 is TGTGCCAGCAGCCAAGGGACAGGGGGCCACTATGGCTACACCTTC. It codes for CASSQGTGGHYGYTF.